The T cell receptor beta chain under discussion was sequenced for a study of shared clonotypes between healthy human individuals. CDR1 SQVTM and CDR2 ANQGSEA come from the germline V gene. Trimming pared 7 bases from V and 3 bases from J, leaving 13 bases between. CDR3 length equals 12 residues. Data came from immunoSEQ multiplex PCR; TCRdb stores just in-frame clones and leaves some out. This table holds 730,000 or so clones, 72% found once. CD4+ cell separation produced CD45RA+ naive and CD45RA-negative memory subsets. Whole-study results and caveats: Naive subsets usually exceeded memory subsets in estimated richness. Some clonotypes were shared by all four sorted-subset donors, while others were not shared. The non-shared ones had lower generation probabilities than the shared ones. Sample collection involved blood only; tissue repertoires are likely different.

As to this clone: Its antigen is currently unknown.

The source of this sequence is a woman in her 30s in good health. Sequencing was performed on memory CD4+ T cells sorted from blood. Subset described: CD45RA-negative fraction. The V gene is TRBV29-1, the J gene TRBJ2-7, with a tentative D call TRBD1 (6 bases). CDR3 nucleotides: TGCAGCGCTCCCAGGGGCAACTACGAGCAGTACTTC. This codes for CSAPRGNYEQYF.